A selection of T cell receptor beta chains follows, all from one sample in a study of shared clonotypes between healthy human individuals. The assay was immunoSEQ multiplex PCR, and TCRdb's table has in-frame clones only and misses some. The repertoire consists of about 770,000 clones, with 72% occurring once and the leading ten covering approximately 1.8%. The source material was memory CD4+ T cells sorted from blood. Every receptor here comes from a woman younger than 45 in good health. The CDR3 runs from the conserved cysteine through the conserved F or W. Fields, in order: clone size, D gene, V gene, J gene, CDR3 length, CDR3 DNA, CDR3 protein. A D gene is named only where the DNA matches it firmly. The size field is filled for only some rows; it gives once, few, many or a size class.

size: once
D: .
V: TRBV6-5
J: TRBJ1-1
length: 13
DNA: TGTGCCAGCAGTCGCTCGAGGGACACTGAAGCTTTCTTT
CDR3: CASSRSRDTEAFF

size: .
D: TRBD2
V: TRBV19
J: TRBJ2-1
length: 16
DNA: TGTGCCAGTAGTACCCGGACTAGCGGGAGTTACAATGAGCAGTTCTTC
CDR3: CASSTRTSGSYNEQFF

size: .
D: TRBD2
V: TRBV28
J: TRBJ2-1
length: 18
DNA: TGTGCCAGCACCTCAAACCCTCTAGCGGGAAGGTCGAGGGATGAGCAGTTCTTC
CDR3: CASTSNPLAGRSRDEQFF

size: .
D: .
V: TRBV4-1
J: TRBJ2-5
length: 14
DNA: TGCGCCAGCAGCCAAGATCTGACACCTCTGGAGCAGTACTTC
CDR3: CASSQDLTPLEQYF

size: .
D: TRBD1
V: TRBV7-2
J: TRBJ2-6
length: 17
DNA: TGTGCCAGCAGCTTAGCCGGGACAGCCTCTGGGGCCAACGTCCTGACTTTC
CDR3: CASSLAGTASGANVLTF

size: .
D: TRBD1
V: TRBV2
J: TRBJ2-3
length: 14
DNA: TGTGCCAGCACCCTCGACAGGGGACCAGATACGCAGTATTTT
CDR3: CASTLDRGPDTQYF

size: few
D: .
V: TRBV14
J: TRBJ1-4
length: 13
DNA: TGTGCCAGCAGCAGGGGAAACGGTGAAAAACTGTTTTTT
CDR3: CASSRGNGEKLFF

size: .
D: TRBD2
V: TRBV19
J: TRBJ2-1
length: 15
DNA: TGTGCCTCCTGCTCGGGACTAGCGCCCTACAATGAGCAGTTCTTC
CDR3: CASCSGLAPYNEQFF

size: many
D: .
V: TRBV28
J: TRBJ2-2
length: 15
DNA: TGTGCCAGCGAACCGGGGGAGGGGGCCACCGGGGAGCTGTTTTTT
CDR3: CASEPGEGATGELFF

size: .
D: .
V: TRBV6-1
J: TRBJ1-4
length: 15
DNA: TGTGCCAGCAGTGTGCGGACAGCCCTAGGAGAAAAACTGTTTTTT
CDR3: CASSVRTALGEKLFF

size: .
D: .
V: TRBV28
J: TRBJ2-6
length: 15
DNA: TGTGCCTCGATACCCTGGGGCTCTGGGGCCAACGTCCTGACTTTC
CDR3: CASIPWGSGANVLTF

size: .
D: .
V: TRBV7-9
J: TRBJ2-7
length: 16
DNA: TGTGCCAGCAGCTCTATGCGGGAAACAAGAATCTACGAGCAGTACTTC
CDR3: CASSSMRETRIYEQYF

size: .
D: .
V: TRBV10-2
J: TRBJ1-1
length: 11
DNA: TGCGCCAGCAGCTTTAACACTGAAGCTTTCTTT
CDR3: CASSFNTEAFF

size: .
D: .
V: TRBV11-2
J: TRBJ2-5
length: 15
DNA: TGTGCCAGCAGCTTAGTTCGCGGACGAGAAGAGACCCAGTACTTC
CDR3: CASSLVRGREETQYF

size: .
D: .
V: TRBV20-1
J: TRBJ1-2
length: 10
DNA: TGCAGTGTCGGACACGGGGGCTACACCTTC
CDR3: CSVGHGGYTF

size: .
D: .
V: TRBV10-3
J: TRBJ2-1
length: 17
DNA: TGTGCCATCAGTGAGCTTTTTGGGAGTTCGGCCTACAATGAGCAGTTCTTC
CDR3: CAISELFGSSAYNEQFF

size: .
D: TRBD2
V: TRBV28
J: TRBJ2-5
length: 16
DNA: TGTGCCAGCAGGGGACACGGGACTAGCGGGATTGAGACCCAGTACTTC
CDR3: CASRGHGTSGIETQYF

size: many
D: TRBD1
V: TRBV6-6
J: TRBJ2-3
length: 16
DNA: TGTGCCAGCAGTTCATACAGGGGGCGAGAGACAGATACGCAGTATTTT
CDR3: CASSSYRGRETDTQYF

size: .
D: TRBD1
V: TRBV5-1
J: TRBJ2-7
length: 13
DNA: TGCGCCAGCAGCTTGGTGACAGGGAACGAGCAGTACTTC
CDR3: CASSLVTGNEQYF

size: .
D: .
V: TRBV5-8
J: TRBJ1-5
length: 16
DNA: TGTGCCAGCAGCTTGGCCAAATCCGGGTACAATCAGCCCCAGCATTTT
CDR3: CASSLAKSGYNQPQHF

size: .
D: .
V: TRBV11-2
J: TRBJ2-5
length: 15
DNA: TGTGCCAGCAGCTTTGGGCAGGGATACGGGGAGACCCAGTACTTC
CDR3: CASSFGQGYGETQYF

size: .
D: TRBD1
V: TRBV11-3
J: TRBJ2-1
length: 15
DNA: TGTGCCAGCAGCGTCGGACAGGGGGGTAACAATGAGCAGTTCTTC
CDR3: CASSVGQGGNNEQFF

size: .
D: .
V: TRBV15
J: TRBJ1-5
length: 15
DNA: TGTGCCACCAGCGGGGGCTGGGGGCCTAATCAGCCCCAGCATTTT
CDR3: CATSGGWGPNQPQHF

size: .
D: .
V: TRBV11-2
J: TRBJ2-3
length: 15
DNA: TGTGCCAGCAGCGTGCACCCAGACGAGGGGGATACGCAGTATTTT
CDR3: CASSVHPDEGDTQYF

size: .
D: .
V: TRBV2
J: TRBJ1-4
length: 14
DNA: TGTGCCAGCAATATGTTAGCAACTAATGAAAAACTGTTTTTT
CDR3: CASNMLATNEKLFF

size: few
D: .
V: TRBV18
J: TRBJ2-7
length: 14
DNA: TGTGCCAGCTCACTCGACACTAGCAGTGAAACGCAGTACTTC
CDR3: CASSLDTSSETQYF

size: .
D: .
V: TRBV30
J: TRBJ2-7
length: 14
DNA: TGTGCCTGGAGTCCCCGGGCTATGGCCTACGAGCAGTACTTC
CDR3: CAWSPRAMAYEQYF

size: .
D: TRBD1
V: TRBV19
J: TRBJ1-5
length: 15
DNA: TGTGCCAGTAGTCCTACAGGGGGGGGCAATCAGCCCCAGCATTTT
CDR3: CASSPTGGGNQPQHF

size: .
D: .
V: TRBV5-1
J: TRBJ1-1
length: 13
DNA: TGCGCCAGCAGCTTATGGGGGTCCACTGAAGCTTTCTTT
CDR3: CASSLWGSTEAFF

size: .
D: TRBD2
V: TRBV18
J: TRBJ2-7
length: 15
DNA: TGTGCCAGCTCACCGATTGTGGGAGGGCCGGGGGAGCAGTACTTC
CDR3: CASSPIVGGPGEQYF

size: .
D: .
V: TRBV5-8
J: TRBJ2-5
length: 13
DNA: TGTGCCAGCAGCCATCCTGTAGGGGAGACCCAGTACTTC
CDR3: CASSHPVGETQYF

size: .
D: TRBD1
V: TRBV18
J: TRBJ1-2
length: 16
DNA: TGTGCCAGCTCACCATTGGACAGGGCGACGTCGGGTGGCTACACCTTC
CDR3: CASSPLDRATSGGYTF

size: few
D: .
V: TRBV6-6
J: TRBJ1-1
length: 13
DNA: TGTGCCAGCAGACAGGGAAAGAACACTGAAGCTTTCTTT
CDR3: CASRQGKNTEAFF

size: .
D: .
V: TRBV5-4
J: TRBJ1-5
length: 13
DNA: TGTGCCAGCAGCTTGCATGAAGTTAGGCCCCAGCATTTT
CDR3: CASSLHEVRPQHF

size: .
D: .
V: TRBV25-1
J: TRBJ1-1
length: 14
DNA: TGTGCCAGCAGTGAAGCAGAACGATTGGCTGAAGCTTTCTTT
CDR3: CASSEAERLAEAFF

size: .
D: TRBD2
V: TRBV7-2
J: TRBJ2-3
length: 16
DNA: TGTGCCAGCAGCGCCCAACTAGCGGGAGGGACAGATACGCAGTATTTT
CDR3: CASSAQLAGGTDTQYF

size: .
D: .
V: TRBV7-3
J: TRBJ2-2
length: 13
DNA: TGTGCCAGCAGCTTAACGGTTCGGGGGGAGCTGTTTTTT
CDR3: CASSLTVRGELFF

size: once
D: .
V: TRBV19
J: TRBJ1-2
length: 14
DNA: TGTGCCAGTAGTATAGAGGGGAGCGGGTATGGCTACACCTTC
CDR3: CASSIEGSGYGYTF

size: .
D: TRBD2
V: TRBV7-7
J: TRBJ2-2
length: 15
DNA: TGTGCCAGCAGCCGACTAGCGGGAGAGTCCGGGGAGCTGTTTTTT
CDR3: CASSRLAGESGELFF

size: .
D: .
V: TRBV7-9
J: TRBJ1-5
length: 14
DNA: TGTGCCAGCAGCTCCGACCGTTCCAAATCGCCCCAGCATTTT
CDR3: CASSSDRSKSPQHF

size: .
D: TRBD2
V: TRBV2
J: TRBJ2-7
length: 17
DNA: TGTGCCAGCAGTGCACCGGGACTAGCGGGTCGGGCCTACGAGCAGTACTTC
CDR3: CASSAPGLAGRAYEQYF

size: .
D: .
V: TRBV6-5
J: TRBJ1-1
length: 15
DNA: TGTGCCAGCAGTCCACCTCAGGGTAAGGGGACTGAAGCTTTCTTT
CDR3: CASSPPQGKGTEAFF

size: few
D: TRBD1
V: TRBV7-2
J: TRBJ2-1
length: 14
DNA: TGTGCCAGCAGCTCGACCATCGACAGGGGGCGCCTGTTCTTC
CDR3: CASSSTIDRGRLFF

size: .
D: TRBD2
V: TRBV2
J: TRBJ2-1
length: 13
DNA: TGTGCCAGTACTAGCGCCATCCGGGGTGAGCAGTTCTTC
CDR3: CASTSAIRGEQFF

size: .
D: .
V: TRBV28
J: TRBJ2-6
length: 15
DNA: TGTGCCAGCAGTTTTACCGGCTCTGGGGCCAACGTCCTGACTTTC
CDR3: CASSFTGSGANVLTF

size: few
D: TRBD1
V: TRBV28
J: TRBJ1-5
length: 15
DNA: TGTGCCAGCAGTGGCAGGGGGACACTTTATCAGCCCCAGCATTTT
CDR3: CASSGRGTLYQPQHF

size: .
D: TRBD2
V: TRBV27
J: TRBJ2-7
length: 18
DNA: TGTGCCAGCAGTTTCCGACTAGCGGGAGGGTATGAATCCTACGAGCAGTACTTC
CDR3: CASSFRLAGGYESYEQYF

size: .
D: .
V: TRBV27
J: TRBJ2-5
length: 13
DNA: TGTGCCAGCAGTTCGGGGGCGAGAGAGACCCAGTACTTC
CDR3: CASSSGARETQYF

size: .
D: .
V: TRBV7-9
J: TRBJ1-1
length: 15
DNA: TGTGCCAGCAGCTTAGCGAGGGGCGGGACCACTGAAGCTTTCTTT
CDR3: CASSLARGGTTEAFF

size: .
D: .
V: TRBV5-1
J: TRBJ2-1
length: 14
DNA: TGCGCCAGCAGCCCTCAGGACCCATACAATGAGCAGTTCTTC
CDR3: CASSPQDPYNEQFF